This T cell receptor (beta chain) was observed in a study of CD8+CD57+ T cells in acquired aplastic anemia. Whole-study context: The DNA of sorted CD4+ and CD8+ cells averaged around 3 ug.

Those patients picked for sequencing had displayed CD8+CD57+ cell expansion on flow cytometry. Blood samples were obtained from patients who had received no prior therapy. Template material for TCR beta VDJ and CDR3 profiling consisted of genomic DNA. Each CDR3 protein gets one entry after TCRdb re-called the reads with MiXCR. This sample yields about 260,000 distinct CDR3 sequences, of which approximately 80% are seen a single time; 40% to 50% belongs to the top ten. Germline lookup yields CDR1 SEHNR and CDR2 FQNEAQ (reference sequence). The CDR3 is 14 amino acids. As regards this clonotype: The antigen remains unidentified. At one of its ends the junction is not consistent with the germline gene, which may arise from a read error.

Whole-study results and caveats: Patients were compared with controls for CD8+ Simpson's diversity, and no significant difference emerged. Twenty-nine sequences, all CD8+ CDR3, were shared between patients and controls.

Sequenced material: sorted CD4+, CD8+, or CD8+CD57+ T cells (not recorded which) from PBMCs. This chain uses TRBV7-9 with TRBJ2-2; a weak D match, TRBD2 (5 bases). This TCR derives from a human donor with aplastic anemia. CDR3 protein: CASGQSGNNGELFF. Here the CDR3 DNA reads TGTGCCAGCGGGCAGAGCGGCAACAACGGGGAGCTGTTTTTT.